This is a list of T cell receptor beta chains from one sample in a study of cytomegalovirus exposure and HLA in healthy donors. Assay: immunoSEQ multiplex PCR; the TCRdb copy retains only in-frame clones and omits some. This sample has 150,000 to 200,000 clones, with roughly four fifths found just once. Sequencing was done on a sample of PBMCs. These receptors all come from a man in his forties in good health and CMV-seronegative. The CDR3 runs from the conserved cysteine through the conserved F or W. A D gene is named only where the DNA matches it firmly. Clone size, where shown, is once, few, many, or a class for clones that have expanded.

D gene,clone size,J gene,V gene,CDR3 DNA,CDR3 protein
TRBD1,NA,TRBJ2-1,TRBV4-1,TGCGCCAGCAGCCGCCAGGGGCAGGGGGCGAATGAGCAGTTCTTC,CASSRQGQGANEQFF
NA,NA,TRBJ1-1,TRBV19,TGTGCCAGTAGCTCATATCCCCAAGCGGTTGAAGCTTTCTTT,CASSSYPQAVEAFF
TRBD2,NA,TRBJ2-1,TRBV18,TGTGCCAGCTCACCATCTAGGACTAGCGCCTACAATGAGCAGTTCTTC,CASSPSRTSAYNEQFF
TRBD2,NA,TRBJ2-5,TRBV27,TGTGCCAGCTTTGGACTAGCGGGATTCGGAGAGCAGTACTTC,CASFGLAGFGEQYF
NA,NA,TRBJ2-7,TRBV27,TGTGCCAGCCTCCCCCTGGCACCCTCCCTTTACTACGAGCAGTACTTC,CASLPLAPSLYYEQYF
NA,NA,TRBJ2-7,TRBV5-1,TGCGCCAGCAGCCCGACAAGTACCTACGAGCAGTACTTC,CASSPTSTYEQYF
TRBD2,NA,TRBJ2-1,TRBV6-5,TGTGCCAGCAGTTACGATTCTAGTACTAGCGGCAATGAGCAGTTCTTC,CASSYDSSTSGNEQFF
TRBD2,NA,TRBJ2-3,TRBV6-5,TGTGCCAGCAGTTACTCAACGGGACTAGTTCATACGCAGTATTTT,CASSYSTGLVHTQYF
TRBD1,few,TRBJ2-1,TRBV11-2,TGTGCCAGCAGCTACACCTCAGGGGGTGTGGAGCAGTTCTTC,CASSYTSGGVEQFF
TRBD1,NA,TRBJ1-4,TRBV9,TGTGCCAGCACCCCCAGTGGGGGGACAGGAGAAAAACTGTTTTTT,CASTPSGGTGEKLFF
TRBD2,NA,TRBJ2-3,TRBV9,TGTGCCAGCAGCGTACGGCGGGAGGGGACAGATACGCAGTATTTT,CASSVRREGTDTQYF
TRBD2,once,TRBJ2-3,TRBV7-9,TGTGCCAGCACCCTGGGACTAGCGGGAAACACAGATACGCAGTATTTT,CASTLGLAGNTDTQYF
NA,NA,TRBJ1-1,TRBV29-1,TGCAGCGTCGCAGGGGATGGGTACACTGAAGCTTTCTTT,CSVAGDGYTEAFF
TRBD1,NA,TRBJ2-7,TRBV6-1,TGTGCCAGCAGTGTAGGACAGGGGGCGCTTACCCCATACGAGCAGTACTTC,CASSVGQGALTPYEQYF